A single sample gave rise to the 18 T cell receptor beta chains below, sequenced in a study of immune heterogeneity within non-small cell lung tumors listed by TCRdb under 2018. For the TCR template, genomic DNA was extracted from bulk tumor tissue, and 450 to 700 ng of gDNA was amplified for each sample. Multiple biopsies per primary tumor were taken during surgery, spaced as far apart as possible within the tumor mass. The study cohort was described as untreated, and patients were newly diagnosed NSCLC cases undergoing curative surgery. TCRdb records HiSeq X Ten as the sequencer. A multiplex PCR system amplified the TCR beta CDR3 region, with a first 10-cycle round using 32 V-gene forward and 13 J-gene reverse primers. The public sequencing data were trimmed at Q25 with fastp and processed into clonotypes with MiXCR by TCRdb, which kept only in-frame beta chains. Identical CDR3 proteins give one entry, which carries the most common genes and DNA. The sample data list about 4,300 distinct CDR3 sequences, and approximately 25% of these were observed just once. The top ten hold about 10% of the sample.

Specimen: lung tumor tissue. The receptor source for this set is a man aged 50-60 years with non-small cell lung cancer.

The sample holds one count of this clonotype. At one end the junction does not follow the germline gene, possibly because of a read error. The chain has TRBV5-6 and TRBJ1-4; TRBD1 matches 7 bases. The CDR3 spans 16 residues. The germline gives CDR1 SGHDT, CDR2 YYEEEE. The CDR3 DNA follows: TGTGCCAGCAGCTTATTTGCTGGGACAGCTGGTGAAAACCTGTTTTTT. Residues: CASSLFAGTAGENLFF.

By sample fraction, this clonotype is large (0.1 to 1%). The rearrangement links TRBV10-3 to TRBJ1-6, with 7 nucleotides matching TRBD1. CDR3 length: 15 residues. Germline CDR1 reads ENHRY; CDR2 reads SYGVKD. The trim removed 3 bases at V and 7 bases at J, leaving 6 bases unmatched. The CDR3 here is CAISDTGDNNSPLHF. The CDR3 DNA reads TGTGCCATCAGTGATACAGGGGACAACAATTCACCCCTCCACTTT.

Of note for this clonotype: A much larger clone sits a single nucleotide away, making a read error possible. The chain links TRBV5-1 to TRBJ2-3, with D possibly TRBD2 on 5 matching bases. CDR3 length: 15 amino acids. V dropped 2 bases and J dropped 6 bases, with 16 bases sitting between them. The germline V gene encodes CDR1 SGHRS and CDR2 YFSETQ. The CDR3 coding sequence is TGCGCCAGCAGCTTCCTCGGGAAAGGGATGGATACGCAGTATTTT. The encoded protein is CASSFLGKGMDTQYF. Based on the CDR3 plus reference TRBV5-1 and TRBJ2-3, the full variable domain is KAGVTQTPRYLIKTRGQQVTLSCSPISGHRSVSWYQQTPGQGLQFLFEYFSETQRNKGNFPGRFSGRQFSNSRSEMNVSTLELGDSALYLCASSFLGKGMDTQYFGPGTRLTVL.

This clonotype qualifies as medium-sized. This chain connects TRBV5-8 to TRBJ2-1; possible D gene TRBD2, 6 bases. Germline lookup yields CDR1 SGHTS and CDR2 YDEGEE. The CDR3 extends over 13 amino acids. V was cut by 5 bases and J by 8 bases, with 14 bases left in between. CDR3 protein: CASRDGGEYEQFF. CDR3 DNA sequence: TGTGCCAGCAGGGACGGAGGGGAGTATGAGCAGTTCTTC.

This clonotype was detected a few times. A read error may be the cause here, since a much bigger clone is one base away. Here the CDR3 DNA reads TGCAGCGCTGAGGAGGGCTACACCTTC. This translates into CSAEEGYTF. The chain links TRBV29-1 to TRBJ1-2; D remains unclear. CDR1 is SQVTM and CDR2 is ANQGSEA in the germline V gene. Trimming shortened V by 7 bases and J by 8 bases, and 8 bases separated the two germline ends. This CDR3 comprises 9 residues.

Concerning this clonotype itself: This may stem from a read error, because a much larger clone lies one nucleotide away. V and J are TRBV11-2 and TRBJ2-1; the D call may be TRBD1 or TRBD2 (5 bases each). The CDR3 length is 15 residues. Looked up from germline, CDR1 is SGHAT and CDR2 is FQNNGV. V lost 5 bases and J lost 7, with 18 bases in between. CDR3 in amino acids: CASSTGPLNVNEQFF. CDR3 in DNA: TGTGCCAGCAGCACGGGGCCTCTAAATGTGAATGAGCAGTTCTTC.

Comment on this clonotype: The junction differs from germline at one of its ends, possibly a read error. The chain employs TRBV28 and TRBJ1-4; D remains unclear. This CDR3 is built from 14 residues. The V gene's germline CDR1 is MDHEN and CDR2 SYDVKM. This CDR3 reads CASSLGEGNQKLFF. The CDR3 nucleotides read TGTGCCAGCAGTTTAGGAGAGGGTAATCAAAAACTGTTTTTT.

This clonotype is medium-sized (0.01 to 0.1%). This sequence joins TRBV19 and TRBJ1-1; unclear D gene. Between the trimmed V and J ends, which lost 2 bases and 5 bases, there was a span of 6 bases. This CDR3 is 12 amino acids long. Germline CDR1 is LNHDA and CDR2 is SQIVND (reference sequence). As DNA, the CDR3 is TGTGCCAGTAGTATACTGGGGACTGAAGCTTTCTTT. The encoded protein is CASSILGTEAFF.

In its sample, this clonotype was seen many times. The CDR3 here is CASSPTGGGQETQYF. The DNA of the CDR3 is TGTGCCAGCTCACCGACAGGGGGCGGACAAGAGACCCAGTACTTC. The chain combines TRBV18 with TRBJ2-5, with 10 nucleotides matching TRBD1. V was clipped by 3 bases and J by 2 bases; unmatched bases: 3. The CDR3 length is 15 residues. Germline V gene sequence: CDR1 KGHSH, CDR2 LQKENI.

There are many counts of this clonotype. This chain connects TRBV3-1 to TRBJ2-3; the match to TRBD2 covers 9 bases. CDR1 is LGHDT, CDR2 YNNKEL, per germline (reference sequence). The CDR3 has 21 amino acids. Trimming took 2 bases from V and 0 from J; bases not matched to a gene: 18. The CDR3 loop is CASSQRGAGGRLQGSTDTQYF. The CDR3 DNA follows: TGTGCCAGCAGCCAAAGGGGAGCGGGAGGCCGACTCCAAGGGAGCACAGATACGCAGTATTTT.

By share, this clonotype counts as medium-sized (0.01 to 0.1%). The J gene is TRBJ1-6, the V gene TRBV20-1; 9 bases agree with TRBD1. Germline V gene data show CDR1 as DFQATT and CDR2 as SNEGSKA (reference sequence). There are 16 residues in the CDR3. The J segment lost 5 bases and the V segment lost 5 bases, leaving 10 bases of the junction unmatched. CDR3 coding DNA: TGCAGTGCTCCCGAGGCAGGACAGGGGCATAATTCACCCCTCCACTTT. Its translation: CSAPEAGQGHNSPLHF.

This chain links TRBV20-1 with TRBJ2-2; D perhaps matches TRBD2 (6 bases). CDR3 length: 18 residues. Germline-derived CDR1 and CDR2 are DFQATT and SNEGSKA (reference sequence). Trimming took off 5 bases at V and 1 base at J, with 23 bases between the two ends. CDR3 region: CSAPGLPWARWNTGELFF. CDR3 nucleotide sequence: TGCAGTGCTCCAGGACTACCTTGGGCCCGCTGGAACACCGGGGAGCTGTTTTTT.

This clonotype is medium-sized in the sample. The chain carries TRBV3-1 and TRBJ1-6; D uncertain. The CDR3 contains 13 residues. V was shortened by 3 bases and J by 6 bases, with 6 bases between the two germline ends. CDR1 and CDR2 from the germline V gene are LGHDT and YNNKEL (reference sequence). Here the CDR3 reads CASSQGSNSPLHF. CDR3 coding DNA: TGTGCCAGCAGCCAGGGTAGTAATTCACCCCTCCACTTT.

This clonotype is medium-sized. The J gene is TRBJ2-1, the V gene TRBV28; D possibly uses TRBD1 or TRBD2 (5 bases each). The V end lost 2 bases, the J end lost 4 bases, and 12 bases lay between the germline ends. Germline CDR1 is MDHEN and CDR2 is SYDVKM. The CDR3 spans 15 residues. Here the CDR3 reads CASSLLYRRYNEQFF. CDR3 nucleotide sequence: TGTGCCAGCAGTTTACTTTACAGGAGGTACAATGAGCAGTTCTTC.

Worth noting for this clonotype: This may be a read error: a much more frequent sequence differs by one nucleotide. The V call is TRBV5-5, the J call TRBJ2-5; the match to TRBD2 covers 10 bases. This CDR3 spans 18 amino acids. Germline CDR1 SGHKS, CDR2 YYEKEE (reference sequence). The CDR3 DNA follows: TGTGCCAGCAGCTTGAGGGGGGTAGCGGGGGGACTCCAAGAGACCAAGTACTTC. This encodes CASSLRGVAGGLQETKYF.

By share of the sample, this clonotype is medium-sized. The V call is TRBV11-2, the J call TRBJ1-1; D gene ambiguous. This CDR3 has 13 residues. Germline V gives CDR1 SGHAT, CDR2 FQNNGV. V was cut by 5 bases and J by 0 bases, with 7 bases left in between. The CDR3 nucleotides read TGTGCCAGCAGCCAAGGACTGAACACTGAAGCTTTCTTT. Translated: CASSQGLNTEAFF.

Note on this clonotype: One junction end disagrees with the germline gene, perhaps due to a read error. J is TRBJ2-7 and V is TRBV19, with TRBD1 as a possible D gene (5 bases). Germline loops: CDR1 LNHDA, CDR2 SQIVND (reference sequence). The CDR3 runs to 13 residues. This CDR3 reads CASSMRQGQMQYF. CDR3 nucleotide sequence: TGTGCCAGCAGTATGCGACAAGGACAAATGCAGTACTTC. The complete variable domain, with remaining parts taken from reference TRBV19 and TRBJ2-7, reads DGGITQSPKYLFRKEGQNVTLSCEQNLNHDAMYWYRQDPGQGLRLIYYSQIVNDFQKGDIAEGYSVSREKKESFPLTVTSAQKNPTAFYLCASSMRQGQMQYFGPGTRLTVT.

By share of the sample, this clonotype is medium-sized. This chain joins TRBV6-5 and TRBJ1-6, with D unclear. Germline assignment: CDR1 MNHEY and CDR2 SVGAGI. V dropped 2 bases and J dropped 8 bases, with 10 bases sitting between them. This CDR3 has 14 residues. Here the CDR3 DNA reads TGTGCCAGCAGTTACAAACCTAACGATTCACCCCTCCACTTT. Protein: CASSYKPNDSPLHF.